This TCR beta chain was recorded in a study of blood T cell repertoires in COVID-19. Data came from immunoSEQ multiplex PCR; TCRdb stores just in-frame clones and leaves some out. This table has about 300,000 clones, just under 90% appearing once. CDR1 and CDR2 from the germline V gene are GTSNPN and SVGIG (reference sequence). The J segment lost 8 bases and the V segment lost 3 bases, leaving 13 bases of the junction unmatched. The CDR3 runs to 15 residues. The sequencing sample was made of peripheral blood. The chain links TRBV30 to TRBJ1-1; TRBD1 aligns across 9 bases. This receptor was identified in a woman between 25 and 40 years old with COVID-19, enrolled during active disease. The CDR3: CAWRTPGQGPLEAFF. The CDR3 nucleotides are TGTGCCTGGAGGACCCCGGGACAGGGACCCCTAGAAGCTTTCTTT. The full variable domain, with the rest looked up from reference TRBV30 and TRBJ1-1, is SQTIHQWPATLVQPVGSPLSLECTVEGTSNPNLYWYRQAAGRGLQLLFYSVGIGQISSEVPQNLSASRPQDRQFILSSKKLLLSDSGFYLCAWRTPGQGPLEAFFGQGTRLTVV.